Many counts were recorded for the clone carrying this T cell receptor (beta chain). The sample is drawn from a study of Graves' ophthalmopathy and Graves' hyperthyroidism. Beta-chain TCR CDR3 regions were amplified from RNA transcripts. An opening RT-PCR round employed HTBI primers and preceded a second-round multiplex PCR. MiXCR was run by TCRdb on the multiplex PCR reads, yielding one entry per CDR3 protein. The repertoire has fewer than 400,000 distinct CDR3 sequences, about a sixth of them found once; the top ten carry about 1.6%. Germline V gene sequence: CDR1 DFQATT, CDR2 SNEGSKA (reference sequence). The V end lost 0 bases, the J end lost 3 bases, and 15 bases lay between the germline ends. The CDR3 totals 15 residues.

The sequence was obtained from a woman younger than 30 with Graves' ophthalmopathy. The chain joins TRBV20-1 to TRBJ2-7; D is unresolved. The sample comprised peripheral blood. CDR3 nucleotides: TGCAGTGCTAGAGAGGAAGAGCGAGACCGCTACGAGCAGTACTTC. This encodes CSAREEERDRYEQYF.